This TCR beta chain is drawn from a study of cytomegalovirus exposure and HLA in healthy donors. In regard to this clone: Antigen: not known.

Germline-derived CDR1 and CDR2 are LNHDA and SQIVND (reference sequence). CDR3 length equals 14 residues. V shed 3 bases and J shed 2 bases, with 10 bases lying between them. Overall study results and limits: In an earlier analysis, productive rearrangement rates for most beta V segments clustered near 90% or 30%. Rarity marked most TCR sequences, yet some public TCRs occurred in many donors.

Use of 60 Vbeta and 13 Jbeta primers characterized the PCR. Study processing details: Roughly 10 million shared chains were among roughly 81 million unique TCR beta chains counted in a later analysis. Assay used: immunoSEQ multiplex PCR; TCRdb lists only in-frame clones, some missing. V, J and clone size are those of that table, while D and trimming were read from the DNA. The repertoire includes roughly 100,000 clones, about 83% of them detected once, and under 6.5% sits in the top ten. This rearrangement joins TRBV19 to TRBJ1-2; D might be TRBD1 (6 bases). The TCR originated in a man between 18 and 29 years old in good health and CMV-seronegative. Material for sequencing was PBMCs. CDR3 in amino acids: CASSIGQLNYGYTF. CDR3 in DNA: TGTGCCAGTAGTATCGGACAGCTAAACTATGGCTACACCTTC.